This TCR beta chain was sequenced for a study of OX40 agonist ivuxolimab in advanced cancers. The method was immunoSEQ multiplex PCR; TCRdb's version includes in-frame clones alone and lacks a portion of them. The sample includes over 45,000 clones, approximately 90% of them seen just once. The V and J ends lost 5 bases and 8 bases respectively, with 21 bases between them. The CDR3 has 16 residues. Germline loops: CDR1 SGHTA, CDR2 FQGNSA. The TCR comes from an adult with an advanced solid tumor such as melanoma, head and neck, liver or kidney cancer. The V and J genes are TRBV7-2 and TRBJ1-4, with no clear D. The sequences come from CD4+ or CD8+ T cells sorted from blood, collected in a trial of the OX40 agonist ivuxolimab. CDR3: CASSPILSWVREKLFF. The CDR3 DNA is TGTGCCAGCAGCCCCATCCTCAGTTGGGTTCGAGAAAAACTGTTTTTT.